This TCR beta chain was documented in a study of cytomegalovirus exposure and HLA in healthy donors. The PCR used 60 Vbeta and 13 Jbeta primers. The protocol was immunoSEQ multiplex PCR, while the TCRdb copy is restricted to in-frame clones and leaves out a portion. The sample carries about 160,000 clones, roughly 80% recorded once. Sequencing input: PBMCs. The TCR was taken from a young man in good health and CMV-seropositive.

CDR3 coding DNA: TGTGCCAGCAGCGAGGGACTAGCGGGAGTAGTCGAGCAGTACTTC. Protein: CASSEGLAGVVEQYF. The rearrangement uses TRBV27 and TRBJ2-7; 14 positions agree with TRBD2. Unmatched junction bases numbered 7, after V lost 6 bases and J lost 6 bases. The CDR3 loop spans 15 amino acids. Germline CDR1 reads MNHEY; CDR2 reads SMNVEV (reference sequence).